This TCR beta chain was obtained from a study of blood T cells in healthy people across ages. With a J-beta primer mix and a sample-barcoded 5' primer, a second PCR ran roughly 6 to 11 cycles. TCRdb passed the 5' RACE reads through MiXCR, listing each CDR3 protein once. This sample has about 1.1 million distinct CDR3 sequences; approximately 38% occur once, and the top ten carry around 13%. The CDR3 consists of 13 residues. V gave up 4 bases and J gave up 6 bases, with 12 bases separating them. The germline V gene has CDR1 SGHVS and CDR2 FNYEAQ. This TCR was sampled from a man aged 18 to 35 in good health. The V and J genes are TRBV7-6 and TRBJ1-1, with D uncertain. Material: blood. CDR3 residues: CASSSSRQAEAFF. The CDR3 bases are TGTGCCAGCAGCTCTAGCCGGCAAGCTGAAGCTTTCTTT.